These T cell receptor beta chains were read from a single sample in a study of blood T cell repertoires in COVID-19. TCRdb's copy holds only in-frame clones and misses some; the assay was immunoSEQ multiplex PCR. The sample lists some 200,000 clones, around 86% occurring once. Sequenced sample: peripheral blood. The receptors shown here come from a woman of 80 years or more in a cohort sampled during active or convalescent COVID-19. The CDR3 runs from the conserved cysteine through the conserved F or W. The D gene is left open where the match is weak. For some rows the clone size is stated as once, few or many, or as a class when expanded; others skip it.

size: -; V: TRBV19; J: TRBJ2-2; D: -; CDR3: CASIKGGRNTGELFF; DNA: TGTGCCAGTATAAAGGGGGGGAGGAACACCGGGGAGCTGTTTTTT
size: -; V: TRBV10-3; J: TRBJ2-1; D: TRBD2; CDR3: CAISLAGGPDEQFF; DNA: TGTGCCATCAGCCTAGCGGGGGGGCCGGATGAGCAGTTCTTC
size: -; V: TRBV30; J: TRBJ2-2; D: -; CDR3: CAWREELTGAGELFF; DNA: TGTGCCTGGAGGGAAGAGTTGACAGGAGCCGGGGAGCTGTTTTTT
size: -; V: TRBV7-6; J: TRBJ2-3; D: -; CDR3: CASSLTDTQYF; DNA: TGTGCCAGCAGCCTCACAGATACGCAGTATTTT
size: -; V: TRBV5-1; J: TRBJ2-7; D: -; CDR3: CASSFSGYEQYF; DNA: TGCGCCAGCAGCTTTTCGGGATACGAGCAGTACTTC
size: -; V: TRBV6-2/TRBV6-3; J: TRBJ2-3; D: -; CDR3: CASSPHNTDTQYF; DNA: TGTGCCAGCAGTCCACACAACACAGATACGCAGTATTTT
size: -; V: TRBV3-1/TRBV3-2; J: TRBJ1-1; D: -; CDR3: CASSQPGSDTEAFF; DNA: TGTGCCAGCAGCCAGCCGGGGTCCGACACTGAAGCTTTCTTT
size: -; V: TRBV5-4; J: TRBJ2-1; D: -; CDR3: CASSPGGASGYGEQFF; DNA: TGTGCCAGCAGCCCAGGGGGTGCTAGCGGGTACGGTGAGCAGTTCTTC
size: -; V: TRBV5-1; J: TRBJ1-1; D: -; CDR3: CASSLDRSEAFF; DNA: TGCGCCAGCAGCTTGGACAGATCTGAAGCTTTCTTT
size: -; V: TRBV5-1; J: TRBJ2-3; D: -; CDR3: CASSFDSLDTQYF; DNA: TGCGCCAGCAGCTTTGATAGCTTGGATACGCAGTATTTT
size: -; V: TRBV11-2; J: TRBJ1-2; D: -; CDR3: CASSFLSDGYTF; DNA: TGTGCCAGCAGCTTTTTGTCAGATGGCTACACCTTC
size: -; V: TRBV3-1/TRBV3-2; J: TRBJ1-6; D: -; CDR3: CASSQGGRGNSPLHF; DNA: TGTGCCAGCAGCCAGGGCGGCCGGGGTAATTCACCCCTCCACTTT
size: -; V: TRBV25-1; J: TRBJ1-1; D: TRBD1; CDR3: CASSESGQQNTEAFF; DNA: TGTGCCAGCAGTGAATCGGGACAGCAGAACACTGAAGCTTTCTTT
size: -; V: TRBV18; J: TRBJ1-2; D: -; CDR3: CASSPQRLRDGYTF; DNA: TGTGCCAGCTCACCACAACGACTCAGGGATGGCTACACCTTC
size: -; V: TRBV18; J: TRBJ2-5; D: -; CDR3: CASSPARTQETQYF; DNA: TGTGCCAGCTCACCGGCCCGAACCCAAGAGACCCAGTACTTC
size: -; V: TRBV6-1; J: TRBJ1-3; D: TRBD1; CDR3: CASSEALGTGGRYF; DNA: TGTGCCAGCAGTGAAGCGCTAGGGACAGGGGGCAGGTATTTT
size: -; V: TRBV7-2; J: TRBJ2-2; D: -; CDR3: CASSLGGGNTGELFF; DNA: TGTGCCAGCAGCTTAGGAGGCGGTAACACCGGGGAGCTGTTTTTT
size: -; V: TRBV3-1/TRBV3-2; J: TRBJ2-5; D: -; CDR3: CASSQARQQETQYF; DNA: TGTGCCAGCAGCCAAGCGAGACAGCAAGAGACCCAGTACTTC
size: -; V: TRBV2; J: TRBJ1-5; D: -; CDR3: CASSESRGANQPQHF; DNA: TGTGCCAGCAGTGAGAGTCGGGGGGCGAATCAGCCCCAGCATTTT
size: -; V: TRBV11-2; J: TRBJ2-2; D: -; CDR3: CASSLGWSANTGELFF; DNA: TGTGCCAGCAGCTTAGGCTGGTCGGCGAACACCGGGGAGCTGTTTTTT
size: -; V: TRBV7-2; J: TRBJ2-5; D: -; CDR3: CASSFQGWETQYF; DNA: TGTGCCAGCAGCTTTCAGGGTTGGGAGACCCAGTACTTC
size: few; V: TRBV25-1; J: TRBJ2-1; D: TRBD2; CDR3: CASSEVASGRAWFEQFF; DNA: TGTGCCAGCAGTGAAGTGGCTAGCGGGAGGGCCTGGTTTGAGCAGTTCTTC
size: -; V: TRBV24-1; J: TRBJ2-2; D: -; CDR3: CATSDLQSRGTGELFF; DNA: TGTGCCACCAGTGATTTGCAGTCCCGGGGCACCGGGGAGCTGTTTTTT
size: -; V: TRBV7-9; J: TRBJ2-1; D: TRBD2; CDR3: CASSLMTSVLRGEQFF; DNA: TGTGCCAGCAGCCTGATGACTAGCGTTCTCCGGGGTGAGCAGTTCTTC
size: -; V: TRBV7-2; J: TRBJ2-3; D: TRBD2; CDR3: CASSLALAGVGTQYF; DNA: TGTGCCAGCAGCTTAGCGCTAGCGGGAGTGGGGACGCAGTATTTT
size: -; V: TRBV19; J: TRBJ1-1; D: -; CDR3: CASLRRGSEAFF; DNA: TGTGCCAGCCTGCGAAGAGGGAGTGAAGCTTTCTTT
size: -; V: TRBV18; J: TRBJ2-3; D: -; CDR3: CASSFRRAQTDTQYF; DNA: TGTGCCAGCTCATTCCGGAGGGCCCAGACAGATACGCAGTATTTT
size: -; V: TRBV5-1; J: TRBJ2-3; D: -; CDR3: CASSSRAGSTDTQYF; DNA: TGCGCCAGCAGCTCCAGAGCAGGGAGCACAGATACGCAGTATTTT
size: -; V: TRBV3-1/TRBV3-2; J: TRBJ1-1; D: TRBD1; CDR3: CASSQDWTGSTEAFF; DNA: TGTGCCAGCAGCCAAGATTGGACAGGTTCCACTGAAGCTTTCTTT
size: -; V: TRBV29-1; J: TRBJ2-3; D: -; CDR3: CSGGGGSTDTQYF; DNA: TGCAGCGGTGGTGGAGGAAGCACAGATACGCAGTATTTT
size: -; V: TRBV10-1; J: TRBJ2-3; D: -; CDR3: CASSEYRGSTDTQYF; DNA: TGCGCCAGCAGTGAGTATAGGGGATCCACAGATACGCAGTATTTT
size: few; V: TRBV11-2; J: TRBJ2-1; D: -; CDR3: CASSNLERVGNEQFF; DNA: TGTGCCAGCAGCAACTTGGAGCGGGTAGGGAATGAGCAGTTCTTC
size: -; V: TRBV30; J: TRBJ1-1; D: -; CDR3: CACLRASGVTEAFF; DNA: TGTGCCTGCCTCAGGGCTTCGGGCGTCACTGAAGCTTTCTTT